This T cell receptor beta chain was obtained from a study of immune evolution from preneoplasia to lung adenocarcinoma. Regarding the study as a whole: From normal lung to invasive adenocarcinoma, top clone frequencies appeared to decrease. Clonality was highest in normal lung, lower in later-stage lesions apparently.

The V gene's germline CDR1 is GTSNPN and CDR2 SVGIG (reference sequence). This CDR3 spans 14 amino acids. Trimming at V came to 0 bases and at J to 8 bases, leaving 5 bases not matched to a gene. Points on this clone: Its specificity is unknown. Other nucleotide sequences in the sample specify the same CDR3.

Profiling relied on immunoSEQ multiplex PCR, and the TCRdb table lists in-frame clones only, not all of them. This sample has 25,000 to 30,000 clones, with just under 75% found just once. This rearrangement joins TRBV30 to TRBJ1-4; 8 bases agree with TRBD1. The sequenced material came from FFPE invasive lung adenocarcinoma tissue. This clonotype was obtained from a person aged 55-75 years with invasive lung adenocarcinoma. Some clones in this sample may be carry-over from other donors' samples. The CDR3 here is CAWSVRRGREKLFF. The CDR3 region has the DNA TGTGCCTGGAGTGTACGCAGGGGGCGGGAAAAACTGTTTTTT.